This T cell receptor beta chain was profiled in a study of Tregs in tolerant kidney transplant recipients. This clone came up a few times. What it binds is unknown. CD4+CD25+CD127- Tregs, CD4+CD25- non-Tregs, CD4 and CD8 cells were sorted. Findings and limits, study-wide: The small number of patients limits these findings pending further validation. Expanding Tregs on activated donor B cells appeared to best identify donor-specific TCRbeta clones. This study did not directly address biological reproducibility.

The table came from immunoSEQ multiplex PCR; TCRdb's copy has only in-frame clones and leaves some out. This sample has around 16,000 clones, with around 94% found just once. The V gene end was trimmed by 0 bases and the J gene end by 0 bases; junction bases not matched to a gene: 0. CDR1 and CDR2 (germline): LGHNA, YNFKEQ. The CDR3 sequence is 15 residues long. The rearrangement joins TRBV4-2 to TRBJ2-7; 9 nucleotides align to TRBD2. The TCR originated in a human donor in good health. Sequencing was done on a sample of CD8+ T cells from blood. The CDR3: CASSQDSGGSYEQYF. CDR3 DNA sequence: TGTGCCAGCAGCCAAGATAGCGGGGGCTCCTACGAGCAGTACTTC.